This TCR beta chain was retrieved from a study of T cells in Graves' hyperthyroidism and ophthalmopathy. Over 18 months, lack of ophthalmopathy progression marked Graves' hyperthyroidism as stable. Per germline, CDR1 LGHDT and CDR2 YNNKEL (reference sequence). There are 12 residues in the CDR3. The V end lost 4 bases, the J end lost 10 bases, and 11 bases lay between the germline ends. At least ten counts were recorded for this clonotype. Amplified regions were TCR beta CDR3 sequences from RNA transcripts. Carried out on the TCR CDR3, a first-round RT-PCR used the HTBI primer set. One entry per CDR3 protein, called by TCRdb with MiXCR from the multiplex PCR reads. The table includes 190,000 or so distinct CDR3 sequences, roughly 18% detected once.

This TCR derives from a man in his forties with Graves' hyperthyroidism. The specimen sequenced was blood. The V and J genes are TRBV3-1 and TRBJ2-1; D is unclear. The CDR3 DNA reads as TGTGCCAGCAGCCCGGCCATGAGGGAGCAGTTCTTC. Protein sequence: CASSPAMREQFF.